This TCR beta chain came from a study of cytomegalovirus exposure and HLA in healthy donors (dated by TCRdb to the late 2010s). At the level of the whole study: According to an earlier analysis of a few hundred of the donors, roughly 180 million T cells yielded 117 million unique TCR beta sequences and approximately 300 Gb of sequence data. Among roughly 400 genotyped donors of the cohort, an average of around 220,000 unique TCR beta nucleotide sequences was sequenced per donor, of which about 19% were non-productive. Typing coverage varied by locus: about 620-640 donors for A, B, C, DRB1 and DQB1; roughly 560 for DQA1; around 610 for DPA1; roughly 450 for DPB1. Class I and class II HLA loci were covered by the typing at four-digit resolution. Roughly 5 DR-DQ haplotypes were handled as single units for association and clustering, since linkage in the cohort was strong. Every discovery cohort repertoire had been produced on one sequencing platform. In the later analysis, no new phenotypic data were used to find candidate immune exposures; instead, reliance was placed on TCR beta sequences and their occurrence across donors. Alongside the repertoire data, information on donor age, sex, ethnicity and CMV serostatus was compiled. A later analysis re-analyzed previously published TCR beta repertoires from 666 donors and added high-resolution HLA genotyping to study TCR occurrence patterns. To predict cytomegalovirus infection status, the study combined high-throughput TCR immunosequencing, statistical association of individual TCRs with disease status, and machine learning. In an earlier analysis of 587 of the donors, high-throughput TCR beta sequencing was used to judge whether each TCR beta V gene segment behaved as functional or pseudogenic. About 280 gigabases of sequencing data and approximately 93 million unique TCR sequences were included in an early release covering about 620 HLA-typed donors. The aim of the study was to test whether cataloging public T cell receptors could identify signatures of past pathogen exposure. Genome-wide SNP genotypes for about 60% of the roughly 670 donors were used in a later genetic analysis, which treated that subset as a discovery cohort. The study used immunosequencing to profile the T cell repertoires of about 670 subjects and linked those repertoires to cytomegalovirus serostatus. In addition to the first cohort of roughly 700 subjects, a separate validation cohort of around 110 different subjects was used. The genetic ancestry cluster associated with self-reported Caucasian donors included 81% of the 350 to 500 genotyped donors.

The cohort was made up of 500 to 800 healthy bone marrow donors. At the time of sampling, all cohort members were nominally healthy, though unrecorded immune exposures were likely present. The donor tested CMV seronegative and was one of the 352 seronegative cohort members. A peripheral blood sample was collected from each donor, and TCR beta sequencing was performed on peripheral blood mononuclear cells. The Qiagen DNeasy Blood Extraction Kit was used to extract genomic DNA from the blood cell samples. General conclusions and limits of the study: Linkage disequilibrium might explain the correlated functional status among segregating V segments, but an unknown experimental factor could not be excluded. When HLA alleles, especially DR and DQ, strongly co-occurred, attributing TCR associations to individual alleles was difficult. A later analysis found that TCR association rates varied across HLA loci, with DRB1 alleles showing the most associated TCRs and HLA-C alleles the fewest. At a false discovery rate of 0.05, a later analysis linked around 17,000 TCR beta sequences to specific HLA alleles. Several of the top co-occurrence clusters appeared to be linked to parvovirus B19, influenza, CMV and Epstein-Barr virus, according to a later analysis. A further reported finding was that TCR beta sequences accurately predicted the HLA-A and HLA-B alleles for most subjects in the first cohort. The only immune exposure information available for the cohort was CMV serostatus. A cluster of highly shared sequence variants was judged likely to be a technical artifact of the sequencing pipeline. V-gene and J-gene trimming of TCR beta chains was associated with a missense DCLRE1C variant in a later genetic analysis, and the association was replicated in an independent cohort. In a later analysis, HLA-associated TCR beta chains were found to be more clonally expanded and to have lower generation probabilities than equally common non-associated chains. In this cohort, only TCR beta chains were sequenced, and detectable features were limited by the absence of alpha or paired-chain data. Broadly in line with IMGT annotations, most TCR beta V segments showed up in productive rearrangements about 87% or about 30% of the time in an earlier analysis of around 550 of the donors. Because some donors lacked HLA typing at each locus, the association tests relied only on the typed subset. Because counts were too low, fewer than 20 rarely observed V segments, including chromosome 9 orphons, were excluded from the earlier analysis of several hundred of the donors. According to a later genetic analysis, donors in an Asian-associated ancestry cluster had fewer N-insertions in productive TCRs than the approximately 700-donor mean. The classifier was reported to diagnose cytomegalovirus status with high specificity and sensitivity in both the original and validation cohorts. The authors suggested that the approach could potentially be generalized to other disease states and immunological phenotypes. In vitro tests confirmed that three of the cytomegalovirus-associated TCR beta chains recognize cytomegalovirus antigens. While some public TCRs were present in many individuals, most TCR sequences turned up only very rarely across donors. The study gave a list of under 200 TCR beta chains associated with cytomegalovirus. Roughly uniform sequencing depth across donors was assumed in presence/absence analyses, although this assumption may not hold. Some IMGT-functional V segments, including TRBV6-2 and TRBV6-3, could not be told apart with the 87-base-pair reads, so those segments were excluded. Most CMV-associated TCR beta chains appeared to be HLA-restricted in a later analysis, and the HLA associations seemed to be driven largely by CMV exposure.

V loses 4 bases, J loses 7 bases, and the germline ends lie 24 bases apart. CDR1 and CDR2 (SGHRS, YFSETQ) derive from the germline V gene. The CDR3, from cysteine to phenylalanine, totals 16 residues. Only the CDR3 DNA stays, 48 bases, in frame from base 1. Comment on this clone: It lacks a known antigen. Within one base of it there is no much larger clone, and no base qualities were kept.

Library prep was done by the immunoSEQ multiplex PCR assay. A mixture of 60 forward primers for TCR Vbeta segments and 13 reverse primers for TCR Jbeta segments was used in the multiplex PCR. The CDR3 region of rearranged TCR beta genes was amplified from genomic DNA by a multiplex PCR assay. On the Illumina HiSeq System, the amplified TCR beta libraries were sequenced as 87-base-pair reads. As for the original processing: In a later analysis, tens of millions of unique TCR beta chains were counted across the approximately 620 repertoires, and around 10 million of these chains were shared by at least two donors. A nearest-neighbor algorithm error-corrected the raw reads and collapsed the reads into unique sequences, merging closely related sequences to remove PCR and sequencing errors. CDR3 sequences were aligned to IMGT reference sequences to assign V, D and J gene segments. For a sequence to be retained, a match of at least six nucleotides to both a V gene segment and a J gene segment was required. Rearrangements were classified as productive when the CDR3 lacked stop codons and remained in frame with V and J, and all other rearrangements were classified as non-productive. CDR3 was defined according to IMGT convention as the region running from the second conserved V-encoded cysteine to the conserved J-encoded phenylalanine. Sequences without an unambiguous match to a single V gene segment were excluded from the earlier analysis of approximately 560 of the donors. In an earlier analysis of approximately 550 of the donors, V segments were called functional above 56.7% productive rearrangements and were called segregating when the between-donor standard deviation exceeded 5%. A statistical classification framework was developed to diagnose cytomegalovirus status using the catalog of TCR beta chain sequences. In a later analysis, TCR nucleotide sequences were compared against IMGT/GENE-DB human TR gene sequences so that V and J genes could be assigned. Using the TCRdist pipeline, a later analysis assigned CDR3 sequences along with most-parsimonious VDJ recombination scenarios. In a later analysis, each TCR beta chain was defined by its CDR3 amino acid sequence together with its V-gene family, and reads without a unique V-gene family were excluded. A later analysis removed 500 to 650 highly shared, low-generation-probability nucleotide sequences to deal with suspected cross-contamination and a sequencing artifact. In a later analysis, a clonal expansion index for each public chain was calculated from normalized within-repertoire ranks of inferred template counts. In a later analysis, generation probabilities were computed with a VDJ recombination model fitted to out-of-frame rearrangements, and the resulting probabilities were checked against IGoR. Hypergeometric tests were used in a later analysis to score TCR-TCR, TCR-HLA and TCR-CMV co-occurrence, with a repertoire-size bias correction applied to the TCR pairs. A later analysis estimated false discovery rates by permuting HLA or CMV assignments 20 times. A later analysis grouped co-occurring TCRs with DBSCAN, adding TCRdist sequence similarity when clustering within HLA-allele-positive subsets. Repertoires with fewer than 30,000 or more than 120,000 public chains were left out of co-occurrence clustering, as were roughly five repertoires with anomalous nucleotide sharing. Not all clones reach the TCRdb copy of this immuneACCESS table, which keeps in-frame sequences only. Checked studies attribute under half of the gap to unresolved V genes and leave the rest unexplained. From that table come the V and J calls and clone size; the DNA was used to work out D and trimming. Within this sample are roughly 100,000 clones, with over 70% of them counted one time only. The leading ten clones occupy around 6% of the sample.

This clonotype originated in a male donor in good health and CMV-seronegative. In this chain, TRBV5-1 is recombined with TRBJ2-7; TRBD1 is a possible D gene, resting on 7 matching bases. The source material was PBMCs. The CDR3: CASSGSGGQPLREQYF. The DNA is TGCGCCAGCAGCGGATCCGGGGGACAGCCCCTACGGGAGCAGTACTTC.